This TCR beta chain was identified during a study of T cells after yellow fever vaccination (dated by TCRdb to between 2018 and 2021). With respect to the entire study: The SMART-Seq v4 Ultra Low Input RNA kit was used to prepare libraries from fractions with low cell numbers. Bulk TCR alpha and beta repertoires were sequenced longitudinally to track T-cell clones before and after primary and booster YFV17D yellow fever vaccination. Two healthy male donors, one aged 18 to 29 and one aged 30 to 40 years, were included in the cohort. Blood was collected at multiple timepoints before and after primary and secondary immunization, and bulk PBMC replicates and cell subsets were isolated.

What the work shows at the level of the full study, not this receptor alone: Because abundant contaminating clonotypes from the bulk population could be contained in FACS-sorted repertoires, computational filtering was required. Compared with the primary T-cell response, the secondary T-cell response was weaker but faster, peaking on day 5 rather than day 15. Because the study included only a couple of donors, the extent to which the findings can be generalized is limited. A small fraction of clonotypes showed up in both the CD4 and CD8 compartments, probably as a result of convergent recombination. After the booster, most of the clones that had expanded following primary vaccination were detected again (just under 97% of CD4 and 80% to 90% of CD8), which suggests that memory was broadly maintained.

The CDR1 and CDR2 encoded by the germline V gene are KGHSH and LQKENI. The junction carries 14 bases between V and J, which are trimmed by 1 base and 5 bases respectively. The CDR3 measures 16 amino acids from cysteine to phenylalanine. Kept here is only the CDR3 DNA, which spans 48 bases and is read in frame from base 1. TCRdb names Illumina NovaSeq 6000 as the instrument used. Synthesis of TCR cDNA relied on 5'RACE template switching, a step that introduced a universal primer site along with unique molecular identifiers. Priming for cDNA synthesis came from both the TCR alpha and TCR beta constant segments. Two PCR steps were used to amplify libraries, with sample barcodes and sequencing adapters being added in the second step. Sequencing of libraries was performed on Illumina HiSeq 2500 (2x100 bp) or NovaSeq (2x150 bp). The paper's data handling went like this. Reads were demultiplexed and collapsed into UMI consensus sequences with MIGEC, and V(D)J alignment was performed with MiXCR. Vaccine-responding clonotypes were identified with edgeR using replicate PBMC samples, with FDR below 0.01 and a log2 fold change above 5 up to day 15 being required. Bulk clonotypes were assigned CD4 or CD8 identity according to which sequenced CD4 or CD8 repertoire held them at higher abundance. The public sequencing data were trimmed at Q25 with fastp and processed into clonotypes with MiXCR by TCRdb, which kept only in-frame beta chains. Rows merge per CDR3 protein into single entries with the most common DNA and genes. Clone size and V and J calls follow TCRdb, not the original study. Within this sample are fewer than 500,000 distinct CDR3 sequences, with around 20% of them counted one time only. Over 15% of the sample rests with the top ten.

Notes on this clonotype: Its specific antigen is unknown. Base quality data are lacking; no much larger clone is found one base away.

In the paper's terms, the treatment or condition label means: live attenuated yellow fever vaccine strain. At every blood-draw timepoint, two biological replicates of bulk PBMCs were collected. A standard Ficoll-Paque protocol was used to isolate PBMCs from peripheral blood. TriZol was used to extract RNA from bulk PBMCs, from CD4 and CD8 fractions, and from dextramer-positive and dextramer-negative fractions. The chain is made from TRBV18 and TRBJ2-2; the D gene is perhaps TRBD1, from 5 matching bases. This receptor was taken from a man between 18 and 35 years old who received the YFV17D yellow fever vaccine. Specimen: PBMCs, collected before the yellow fever booster vaccination. The nucleotide sequence is TGTGCCAGCTCACCACAGCAGGGAAGTGTTACCGGGGAGCTGTTTTTT. Translated, it reads CASSPQQGSVTGELFF.